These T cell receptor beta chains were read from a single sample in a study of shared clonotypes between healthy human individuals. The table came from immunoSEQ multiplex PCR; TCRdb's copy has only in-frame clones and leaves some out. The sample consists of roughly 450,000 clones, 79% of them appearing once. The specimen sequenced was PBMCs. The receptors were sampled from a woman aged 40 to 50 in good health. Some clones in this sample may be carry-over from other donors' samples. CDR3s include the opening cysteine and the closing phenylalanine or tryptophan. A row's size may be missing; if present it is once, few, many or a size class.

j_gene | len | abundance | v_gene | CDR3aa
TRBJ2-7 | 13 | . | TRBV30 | CAWSLGPTYEQYF
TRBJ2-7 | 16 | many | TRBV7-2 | CASSPRGGGRTYEQYF
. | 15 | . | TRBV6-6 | CASSIPGLAGDEQYF
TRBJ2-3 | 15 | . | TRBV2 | CASSDVISVGDTQYF
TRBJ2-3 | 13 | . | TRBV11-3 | CASSSPIPDTQYF
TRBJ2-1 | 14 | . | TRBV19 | CASNGLAAYNEQFF
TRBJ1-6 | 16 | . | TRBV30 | CAVDSDYLSYNSPLHF
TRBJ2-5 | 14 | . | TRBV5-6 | CASSNQGSVETQYF
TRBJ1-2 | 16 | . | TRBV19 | CASSPGTGGSNYGYTF
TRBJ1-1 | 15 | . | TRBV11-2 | CASSLPLSQAPEAFF